Each of the 15 T cell receptor beta chains below was sequenced from the same sample in a study of blood T cell repertoires in COVID-19. The repertoire was sequenced with immunoSEQ multiplex PCR; TCRdb's copy has only in-frame clones and lacks some. The sample carries some 59,000 clones, 80% to 85% recorded once. Sequencing input: peripheral blood. Receptors originate from a young man with COVID-19, enrolled during active disease.

The rearrangement links TRBV7-2 to TRBJ2-1, with D perhaps TRBD1 (6 bases). The CDR3 runs to 11 residues. Per germline, CDR1 SGHTA and CDR2 FQGNSA. V shed 4 bases and J shed 11 bases, with 9 bases lying between them. In DNA form, the CDR3 reads TGTGCCAGCAGCTCGGACAGAAAGCAGTTCTTC. Translated, it gives CASSSDRKQFF.

The rearrangement links TRBV10-1 to TRBJ2-6; D is uncertain. The germline CDR1 and CDR2 sequences are WNHNN and SYGVQD (reference sequence). Trimming pared 7 bases from V and 0 bases from J, leaving 7 bases between. The CDR3 is 14 residues long. The CDR3 DNA follows: TGCGCCAGCAATAGAGTCTCTGGGGCCAACGTCCTGACTTTC. Protein sequence: CASNRVSGANVLTF.

This rearrangement joins TRBV28 to TRBJ1-2; D is uncertain. CDR3 length equals 13 residues. Deletions cut 4 bases from V and 2 bases from J, with 8 bases between. CDR1 and CDR2 (germline): MDHEN, SYDVKM. CDR3 sequence (DNA): TGTGCCAGCAGTTCGACGGGGAACTATGGCTACACCTTC. This gives the protein CASSSTGNYGYTF.

This clone was observed a single time. The genes are TRBV29-1 and TRBJ2-1; 7 bases are shared with TRBD2. Germline loops: CDR1 SQVTM, CDR2 ANQGSEA. The CDR3 has 14 amino acids. The ends lost 4 bases at V and 6 bases at J; junction bases unmatched: 9. The CDR3 DNA is TGCAGCGTTGGAGTGCAACTAGCGCGCAATGAGCAGTTCTTC. It yields the protein CSVGVQLARNEQFF.

This clone was observed a few times. This rearrangement joins TRBV30 to TRBJ1-5; tentative D call: TRBD1 (5 bases). Germline V gene sequence: CDR1 GTSNPN, CDR2 SVGIG (reference sequence). V shed 2 bases and J shed 1 base, with 15 bases lying between them. The CDR3 covers 16 residues. DNA of the CDR3: TGTGCCTGGAGTTTTCCGACATGGACAAGCAATCAGCCCCAGCATTTT. It is translated as CAWSFPTWTSNQPQHF.

The chain carries TRBV19 and TRBJ2-3; no firm D call. Between the trimmed V and J ends, which lost 4 bases and 0 bases, there was a span of 8 bases. Germline V gene sequence: CDR1 LNHDA, CDR2 SQIVND (reference sequence). The CDR3 runs 14 residues. DNA of the CDR3: TGTGCCAGTAGTACCGGAGCTAGCACAGATACGCAGTATTTT. It is translated as CASSTGASTDTQYF.

The chain has TRBV12-5 and TRBJ2-1; 10 bases are a match to TRBD1. V lost 1 base to trimming and J lost 4 bases; unmatched junction nucleotides: 4. There are 16 residues in the CDR3. The germline V gene has CDR1 LGHNT and CDR2 FRNRAP. The CDR3 DNA sequence: TGTGCTAGTGGTTTGGCCGGGACAGGGGCTTACAATGAGCAGTTCTTC. Amino acids: CASGLAGTGAYNEQFF.

J is TRBJ1-1 and V is TRBV12-3 or TRBV12-4; possibly TRBD1 for D (5 bases). The CDR3 covers 13 residues. Trimming took 6 bases from V and 4 from J, leaving 12 bases between them. CDR3 protein: CASRLREVTEAFF. The CDR3 DNA reads as TGTGCCAGCAGACTCAGGGAGGTCACTGAAGCTTTCTTT.

This rearrangement joins TRBV5-7 to TRBJ2-7; tentative D call: TRBD1 (6 bases). TRBV5-7 is an open reading frame whose function is uncertain. The germline V and J ends were trimmed by 3 bases and 1 base, with 23 bases remaining between them. The CDR3 has 18 residues. The CDR3 protein is CASSSPNSDRTHSYEQYF. CDR3 sequence (DNA): TGTGCCAGCAGCTCCCCAAATTCCGACAGGACACATTCCTACGAGCAGTACTTC.

The gene calls are TRBV5-1 and TRBJ2-7; 8 bases match TRBD1. Germline V gene data show CDR1 as SGHRS and CDR2 as YFSETQ. Germline trimming cut 1 base from V and 0 bases from J; bases unmatched to any gene: 12. This CDR3 contains 18 residues. Written as DNA, the CDR3 is TGCGCCAGCAGCTTGACAGGGGGTTACCTACTTAGCTCCTACGAGCAGTACTTC. It specifies CASSLTGGYLLSSYEQYF.

The V call is TRBV28, the J call TRBJ1-2; 9 bases align to TRBD1. The germline gives CDR1 MDHEN, CDR2 SYDVKM. CDR3 length: 19 residues. J lost 4 bases, V lost 2 bases, and 17 bases had no gene match. The CDR3 protein is CASSLSSYQGQGAGYGYTF. DNA for the CDR3: TGTGCCAGCAGTTTAAGCTCATATCAGGGACAGGGCGCTGGCTATGGCTACACCTTC.

With regard to this clone: One end of the junction does not line up with germline, which may come from a read error. V is TRBV6-1 and J is TRBJ1-2, with 7 bases identical to TRBD1. Per the germline V gene, CDR1 is MNHNS and CDR2 is SASEGT. The length of the CDR3 is 15 residues. The CDR3 DNA sequence: TGTGCCAGCAGCGAAGACAGGGTTCCTAACTATGGCTACACCTTC. Its protein is CASSEDRVPNYGYTF.

This chain uses TRBV4-3 with TRBJ1-1; D gene uncertain. This CDR3 is 16 amino acids long. Germline V CDR1 and CDR2: LGHNA, YSLEER. The germline V and J ends were trimmed by 0 bases and 4 bases, with 15 bases remaining between them. Here the CDR3 DNA reads TGCGCCAGCAGCCAAGATGAGGGATTAGCCTCCACTGAAGCTTTCTTT. Translation: CASSQDEGLASTEAFF.

This clone was seen just once. The rearrangement joins TRBV7-2 to TRBJ1-5; D may be TRBD1 (6 bases). The CDR3 runs 13 residues. Germline V gene lookup returns CDR1 SGHTA and CDR2 FQGNSA. Trimming took off 8 bases at V and 0 bases at J, with 8 bases between the two ends. Here the CDR3 reads CASSTGSNQPQHF. The CDR3 DNA reads as TGTGCCAGCTCGACAGGTAGCAATCAGCCCCAGCATTTT.

A single count supports this clone. The chain links TRBV27 to TRBJ2-2, with TRBD2 as a possible D gene (5 bases). Trimming removed 5 bases at V and 2 bases at J, with 9 bases between. The CDR3 is 14 residues long. Germline lookup yields CDR1 MNHEY and CDR2 SMNVEV (reference sequence). The CDR3 reads CASSRTGNTGELFF. The CDR3 DNA reads TGTGCCAGCAGTCGGACTGGTAACACCGGGGAGCTGTTTTTT.